This TCR beta chain was captured in a study of blood T cell repertoires in COVID-19. Looking at the study overall: The United States, Italy and Spain were the sources of the acute and convalescent COVID-19 samples. T cells, B-cell-depleted T cells, or PBMCs provided the cDNA or gDNA that served as material.

The CDR3 consists of 16 residues. V lost 3 bases and J 2 bases, leaving 16 bases between the germline ends. CDR1 MDHEN and CDR2 SYDVKM come from the germline V gene. This clone was detected only a few times. Methods used by the authors: The assay estimated nucleated cells by amplifying reference gene primers. Clones were read by immunoSEQ multiplex PCR, and TCRdb kept only the in-frame ones, dropping some. V and J calls and clone size are those listed in that table; D and trimming were worked out from the DNA. The sample carries over 70,000 clones, 75% to 90% recorded once. The sequence came from a human donor in a cohort sampled during active COVID-19. Sample: peripheral blood. V usage is TRBV28 and J usage is TRBJ1-2, with a possible D match to TRBD1 (5 bases). The CDR3 DNA sequence: TGTGCCAGCAGTTTCCTTCGACAGACTCTAAACTATGGCTACACCTTC. The encoded protein is CASSFLRQTLNYGYTF.